A selection of T cell receptor beta chains follows, all from one sample in a study of beta chain features in type 1 diabetes. The protocol was immunoSEQ multiplex PCR, while the TCRdb copy is restricted to in-frame clones and leaves out a portion. This table has approximately 730,000 clones, around an eighth appearing once. The sample was naive CD4+ T cells from blood. The receptors were sampled from a man between 18 and 29 years old with type 1 diabetes. The CDR3 runs from the conserved cysteine through the conserved F or W. D genes are given only for firm matches. Rows may omit the clone size; those that give it use once, few, many or a size class.

cdr3_length	clone_size	v_call	d_call	j_call	cdr3_nt	cdr3_aa
13	few	TRBV6-5	.	TRBJ1-1	TGTGCCAGCAGAACAACAGGGAGAGCTGAAGCTTTCTTT	CASRTTGRAEAFF
16	few	TRBV6-5	TRBD1	TRBJ1-2	TGTGCCAGCAGTTACTCGACAGGGGTCGAGCACTATGGCTACACCTTC	CASSYSTGVEHYGYTF
14	.	TRBV7-9	.	TRBJ1-4	TGTGCCAGCAGCTTAGGGGAGGGAAATGAAAAACTGTTTTTT	CASSLGEGNEKLFF
13	.	TRBV7-6	TRBD1	TRBJ1-1	TGTGCCAGCAGCTTGGGACAGGGGACTGAAGCTTTCTTT	CASSLGQGTEAFF
14	.	TRBV6-5	TRBD1	TRBJ1-5	TGTGCCAGCAGCCAAGGGACAGCCGTCCAGCCCCAGCATTTT	CASSQGTAVQPQHF
17	few	TRBV14	TRBD2	TRBJ2-6	TGTGCCAGCAGCCCTTGGGAGGGCGACTCTGGGGCCAACGTCCTGACTTTC	CASSPWEGDSGANVLTF
16	.	TRBV4-1	.	TRBJ2-7	TGCGCCAGCAGCCAACCGGGAGGCAGGGGAGGATACGAGCAGTACTTC	CASSQPGGRGGYEQYF
13	few	TRBV30	.	TRBJ1-4	TGTGCCTGGAGTCCCCGGCTAATGACCGAACTGTTTTTT	CAWSPRLMTELFF
16	.	TRBV7-2	TRBD1	TRBJ1-6	TGTGCCAGCAGCCTTACGGGACAGATCTATAATTCACCCCTCCACTTT	CASSLTGQIYNSPLHF
16	.	TRBV7-8	.	TRBJ1-6	TGTGCCAGCAGCTTAGAGGGCAGGATTATTAATTCACCCCTCCACTTT	CASSLEGRIINSPLHF
13	few	TRBV27	.	TRBJ1-1	TGTGCCAGCAGTTTAGGTGGCACAACTGAAGCTTTCTTT	CASSLGGTTEAFF
17	.	TRBV4-1	.	TRBJ2-1	TGCGCCAGCAGCCAAACACCCCCGGAGAGCTCCTACAATGAGCAGTTCTTC	CASSQTPPESSYNEQFF
13	.	TRBV25-1	.	TRBJ1-1	TGTGCCAGCAGTGAACCTACGAACACTGAAGCTTTCTTT	CASSEPTNTEAFF
14	.	TRBV5-1	.	TRBJ1-1	TGCGCCAGCCGGGGGGACCAAATGAACACTGAAGCTTTCTTT	CASRGDQMNTEAFF
16	.	TRBV5-1	.	TRBJ2-6	TGCGCCAGCAGCTTGGACACTTCGATCGGGGCCAACGTCCTGACTTTC	CASSLDTSIGANVLTF
13	once	TRBV12-5	.	TRBJ2-3	TGTGCTAGTGGTCTCCGCCTCGCAGATACGCAGTATTTT	CASGLRLADTQYF
14	.	TRBV5-1	.	TRBJ2-3	TGCGCCAGCAGCTTGGGCAGGGATGAAGATACGCAGTATTTT	CASSLGRDEDTQYF
19	.	TRBV7-2	.	TRBJ1-4	TGTGCCAGCAGCTCCGACCCGCTTAATACCGAGTTTCGTAATGAAAAACTGTTTTTT	CASSSDPLNTEFRNEKLFF
15	few	TRBV9	TRBD2	TRBJ2-5	TGTGCCAGCAGCTTGACTAGCGGGGTACAAGAGACCCAGTACTTC	CASSLTSGVQETQYF
15	.	TRBV5-4	TRBD1	TRBJ1-2	TGTGCCAGCAGCTCAACACAGGGGGCTAACTATGGCTACACCTTC	CASSSTQGANYGYTF
13	.	TRBV27	.	TRBJ1-4	TGTGCCAGCAGTCCAACAGTTAATGAAAAACTGTTTTTT	CASSPTVNEKLFF
15	.	TRBV7-2	.	TRBJ1-5	TGTGCCAGCAGCCGAGGAGGGAGGGCGGGTCAGCCCCAGCATTTT	CASSRGGRAGQPQHF
13	.	TRBV7-3	.	TRBJ1-2	TGTGCCAGCAGCTTAGGTCTTGGGGACCGCTACACCTTC	CASSLGLGDRYTF
14	once	TRBV4-1	TRBD1	TRBJ1-1	TGCGCCAGCAGCCAAGAACAGGGGGAAGTTGGGGCTTTCTTT	CASSQEQGEVGAFF
14	few	TRBV7-8	TRBD2	TRBJ2-1	TGTGCCAGCAGCAGGCGGACTAGCGGGGGCCCCCAGTTCTTC	CASSRRTSGGPQFF
13	.	TRBV7-8	.	TRBJ2-7	TGTGCCAGCAGCTTACCAAGCGGCTACGAGCAGTACTTC	CASSLPSGYEQYF
15	few	TRBV6-1	TRBD1	TRBJ1-5	TGTGCCAGCAGTGGGGGGACAGCTAGCAATCAGCCCCAGCATTTT	CASSGGTASNQPQHF
15	.	TRBV7-2	TRBD1	TRBJ1-2	TGTGCCAGCAGCTTAGCCCCGACAGGGTTTGGTGGCTACACCTTC	CASSLAPTGFGGYTF
12	few	TRBV2	.	TRBJ2-1	TGTGCCAGCAGTGACTGGCGGAATGAGCAGTTCTTC	CASSDWRNEQFF
13	few	TRBV30	.	TRBJ1-4	TGTGCCTGGAGTCATGACCCTGGGGAAAAACTGTTTTTT	CAWSHDPGEKLFF
13	.	TRBV29-1	.	TRBJ1-2	TGCAGCGTTGACCAGGGAAGAGGCTATGGCTACACCTTC	CSVDQGRGYGYTF
12	.	TRBV7-2	.	TRBJ1-2	TGTGCCAGCAGCTATGTAGGGTATGGCTACACCTTC	CASSYVGYGYTF
15	.	TRBV6-5	TRBD2	TRBJ2-1	TGTGCCAGCACCCCGACTAGCGGGGCCTACAATGAGCAGTTCTTC	CASTPTSGAYNEQFF
16	few	TRBV9	TRBD2	TRBJ2-3	TGTGCCAGCAGCGTTTCAGCGGGGGACTTCACAGATACGCAGTATTTT	CASSVSAGDFTDTQYF
13	few	TRBV7-9	.	TRBJ1-6	TGTGCCAGCAGCTTAGGACGAGGCTCACCCCTCCACTTT	CASSLGRGSPLHF
12	few	TRBV2	.	TRBJ2-7	TGTGCCAGCAGTGGACAGATCTACGAGCAGTACTTC	CASSGQIYEQYF
16	few	TRBV4-1	.	TRBJ1-4	TGCGCCAGCAGCCAAGATCCCTCCGGGCGGAATGAAAAACTGTTTTTT	CASSQDPSGRNEKLFF
17	.	TRBV7-6	TRBD2	TRBJ2-3	TGTGCCAGCAGCTTAGGGAATGGACTAGGAGGGACAGATACGCAGTATTTT	CASSLGNGLGGTDTQYF
17	.	TRBV5-1	TRBD1	TRBJ2-7	TGCGCCAGCAGCCTGGTATCCGGGACAGGGGGCTCCTACGAGCAGTACTTC	CASSLVSGTGGSYEQYF
15	.	TRBV7-3	.	TRBJ1-2	TGTGCCAGCAGCTTAGGACCTGGGGGACGGGTTGGCTACACCTTC	CASSLGPGGRVGYTF
13	.	TRBV9	.	TRBJ2-1	TGTGCCAGCAGCGTAAATAAGGATAATGAGCAGTTCTTC	CASSVNKDNEQFF
13	.	TRBV7-9	.	TRBJ2-7	TGTGCCAGCAGCTTCCTGGGGCTTGGCGAGCAGTACTTC	CASSFLGLGEQYF
17	.	TRBV5-6	TRBD1	TRBJ2-1	TGTGCCAGCAGCCCCCCGGGGGGACAGGGGTCCTGGAATGAGCAGTTCTTC	CASSPPGGQGSWNEQFF
14	few	TRBV28	TRBD2	TRBJ2-1	TGTGCCAGCAGTTTTCGCCTAGCGGGGACGCAGCAGTTCTTC	CASSFRLAGTQQFF
11	.	TRBV5-1	.	TRBJ2-2	TGCGCCAGTAGCCCTCCCGGGGAGCTGTTTTTT	CASSPPGELFF
13	.	TRBV6-5	.	TRBJ1-1	TGTGCCAGCAGTTACCACCAGAACACTGAAGCTTTCTTT	CASSYHQNTEAFF
15	.	TRBV2	.	TRBJ2-7	TGTGCCAGCACCGAAGAGTGGGGGCTTTTCGGCGAGCAGTACTTC	CASTEEWGLFGEQYF
12	few	TRBV29-1	.	TRBJ2-3	TGCAGCGTAAACGGCGGCACAGATACGCAGTATTTT	CSVNGGTDTQYF
14	few	TRBV6-5	.	TRBJ2-5	TGTGCCAGCAGTTACGGGACACTAGCAGAGACCCAGTACTTC	CASSYGTLAETQYF
11	few	TRBV29-1	.	TRBJ2-5	TGCAGCGGAGGGAGCCAAGAGACCCAGTACTTC	CSGGSQETQYF
16	.	TRBV7-9	TRBD1	TRBJ2-2	TGTGCCAGCAGCGCGCAGGGGGAAAGGAACACCGGGGAGCTGTTTTTT	CASSAQGERNTGELFF
13	few	TRBV19	TRBD1	TRBJ2-7	TGTGCCAGCTTACCGGGACAGGGCTACGAGCAGTACTTC	CASLPGQGYEQYF
14	.	TRBV5-1	.	TRBJ1-4	TGCGCCAGCAGCCCCGGTAGGCCAGAAGAAAAACTGTTTTTT	CASSPGRPEEKLFF
13	.	TRBV6-6	.	TRBJ2-1	TGTGCCAGCAGCGCCAGACGACATAATGAGCAGTTCTTC	CASSARRHNEQFF
16	few	TRBV7-8	.	TRBJ1-6	TGTGCCAGCAGCCGTCCGGTCATCTCCTATAATTCACCCCTCCACTTT	CASSRPVISYNSPLHF
12	.	TRBV7-2	.	TRBJ2-1	TGTGCCAGCAGTCCAGAGAAGAATGAGCAGTTCTTC	CASSPEKNEQFF
15	.	TRBV5-1	TRBD1	TRBJ2-5	TGCGCCAGCAGCTTGGCCTTAGGGGGCTCAGAGACCCAGTACTTC	CASSLALGGSETQYF
18	few	TRBV4-1	TRBD1	TRBJ1-5	TGCGCCAGCAGCCAAGATTGGGCTTCAGGGGGGATCAATCAGCCCCAGCATTTT	CASSQDWASGGINQPQHF
12	.	TRBV19	.	TRBJ1-1	TGTGCCAGTAGATGGGGGAACACTGAAGCTTTCTTT	CASRWGNTEAFF